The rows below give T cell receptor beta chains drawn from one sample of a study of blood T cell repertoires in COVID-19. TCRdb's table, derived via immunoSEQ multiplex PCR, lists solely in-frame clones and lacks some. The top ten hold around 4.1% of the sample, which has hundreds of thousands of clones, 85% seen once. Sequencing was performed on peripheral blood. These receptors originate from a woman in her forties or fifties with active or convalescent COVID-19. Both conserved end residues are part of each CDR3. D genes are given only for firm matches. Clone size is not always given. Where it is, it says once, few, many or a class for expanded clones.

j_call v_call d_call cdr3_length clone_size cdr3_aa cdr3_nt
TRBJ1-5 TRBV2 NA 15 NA CASRLGTGNNQPQHF TGTGCCAGCAGATTGGGCACAGGGAACAATCAGCCCCAGCATTTT
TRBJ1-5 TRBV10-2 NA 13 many CASSQGQGQPQHF TGCGCCAGCAGTCAGGGTCAGGGACAGCCCCAGCATTTT
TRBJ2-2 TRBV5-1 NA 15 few CASSLKGPNTGELFF TGCGCCAGCAGCTTAAAGGGGCCGAACACCGGGGAGCTGTTTTTT
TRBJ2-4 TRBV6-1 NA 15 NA CASSEAWQGQNIQYF TGTGCCAGCAGTGAAGCGTGGCAGGGGCAAAACATTCAGTACTTC
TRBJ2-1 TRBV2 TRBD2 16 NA CASSERRLADYNEQFF TGTGCCAGCAGTGAAAGGCGTCTAGCGGACTACAATGAGCAGTTCTTC
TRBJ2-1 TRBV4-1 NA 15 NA CASSQDTGFYNEQFF TGCGCCAGCAGCCAAGATACGGGTTTCTACAATGAGCAGTTCTTC
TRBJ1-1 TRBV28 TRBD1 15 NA CASSLEGGLGTEAFF TGTGCCAGCAGTTTGGAAGGGGGCCTGGGCACTGAAGCTTTCTTT
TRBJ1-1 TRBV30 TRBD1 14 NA CAWREGQKNTEAFF TGTGCCTGGAGGGAGGGACAGAAGAACACTGAAGCTTTCTTT
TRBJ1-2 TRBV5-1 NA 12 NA CASSLAGYGYTF TGCGCCAGCAGCTTAGCCGGCTATGGCTACACCTTC
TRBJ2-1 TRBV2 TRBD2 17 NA CASSVLAGVSGDNEQFF TGTGCCAGCAGTGTATTAGCGGGAGTTTCGGGGGACAATGAGCAGTTCTTC
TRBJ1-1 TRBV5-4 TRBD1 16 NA CASSSPGQGHLTEAFF TGTGCCAGCAGCTCCCCGGGACAGGGGCACCTGACTGAAGCTTTCTTT
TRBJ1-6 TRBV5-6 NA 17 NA CASSFRTANSYNSPLHF TGTGCCAGCAGCTTCCGGACAGCCAACTCCTATAATTCACCCCTCCACTTT
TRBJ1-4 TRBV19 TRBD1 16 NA CASSIGDRAFNEKLFF TGTGCCAGTAGTATTGGGGACAGGGCTTTTAATGAAAAACTGTTTTTT